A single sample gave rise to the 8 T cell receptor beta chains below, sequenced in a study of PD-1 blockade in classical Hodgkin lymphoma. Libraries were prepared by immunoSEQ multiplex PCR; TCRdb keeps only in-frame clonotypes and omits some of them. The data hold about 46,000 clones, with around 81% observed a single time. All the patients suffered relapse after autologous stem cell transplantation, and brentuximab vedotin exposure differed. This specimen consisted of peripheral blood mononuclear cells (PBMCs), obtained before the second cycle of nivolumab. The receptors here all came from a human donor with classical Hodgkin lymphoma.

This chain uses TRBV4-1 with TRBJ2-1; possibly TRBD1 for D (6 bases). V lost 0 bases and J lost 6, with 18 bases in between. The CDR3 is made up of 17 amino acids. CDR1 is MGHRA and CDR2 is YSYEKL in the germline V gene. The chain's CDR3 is CASSQDWVPLGANEQFF. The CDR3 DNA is TGCGCCAGCAGCCAAGATTGGGTCCCGTTGGGGGCCAATGAGCAGTTCTTC.

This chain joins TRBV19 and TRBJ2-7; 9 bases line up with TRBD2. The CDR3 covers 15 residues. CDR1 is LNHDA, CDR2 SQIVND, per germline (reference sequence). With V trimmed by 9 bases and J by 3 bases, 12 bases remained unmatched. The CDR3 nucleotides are TGTGCCAGCAATAAGGGGGCTAGCGGGAACTACGAGCAGTACTTC. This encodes CASNKGASGNYEQYF. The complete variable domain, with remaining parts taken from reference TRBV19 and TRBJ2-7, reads DGGITQSPKYLFRKEGQNVTLSCEQNLNHDAMYWYRQDPGQGLRLIYYSQIVNDFQKGDIAEGYSVSREKKESFPLTVTSAQKNPTAFYLCASNKGASGNYEQYFGPGTRLTVT.

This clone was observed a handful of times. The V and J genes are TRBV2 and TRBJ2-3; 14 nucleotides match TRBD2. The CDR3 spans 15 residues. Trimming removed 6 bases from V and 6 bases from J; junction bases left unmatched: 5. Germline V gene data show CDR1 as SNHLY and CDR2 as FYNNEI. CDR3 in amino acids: CASRKTSGGADTQYF. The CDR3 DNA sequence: TGTGCCAGCAGGAAGACTAGCGGGGGGGCGGATACGCAGTATTTT. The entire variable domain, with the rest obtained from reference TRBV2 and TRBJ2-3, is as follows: EPEVTQTPSHQVTQMGQEVILRCVPISNHLYFYWYRQILGQKVEFLVSFYNNEISEKSEIFDDQFSVERPDGSNFTLKIRSTKLEDSAMYFCASRKTSGGADTQYFGPGTRLTVL.

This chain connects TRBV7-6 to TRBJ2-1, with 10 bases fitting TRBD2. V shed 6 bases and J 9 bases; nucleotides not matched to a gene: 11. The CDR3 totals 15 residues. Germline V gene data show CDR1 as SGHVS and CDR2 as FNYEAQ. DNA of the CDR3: TGTGCCAGCAGTTCTAGTGGACTAGCGGACGGTGAGCAGTTCTTC. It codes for CASSSSGLADGEQFF.

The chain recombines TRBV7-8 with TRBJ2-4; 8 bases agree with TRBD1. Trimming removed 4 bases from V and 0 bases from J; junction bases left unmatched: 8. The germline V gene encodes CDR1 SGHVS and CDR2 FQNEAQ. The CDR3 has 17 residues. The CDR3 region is CASSSEGTGQAKNIQYF. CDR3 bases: TGTGCCAGCAGCTCGGAAGGGACAGGCCAAGCCAAAAACATTCAGTACTTC. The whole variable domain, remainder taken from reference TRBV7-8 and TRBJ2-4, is GAGVSQSPRYKVAKRGQDVALRCDPISGHVSLFWYQQALGQGPEFLTYFQNEAQLDKSGLPSDRFFAERPEGSVSTLKIQRTQQEDSAVYLCASSSEGTGQAKNIQYFGAGTRLSVL.

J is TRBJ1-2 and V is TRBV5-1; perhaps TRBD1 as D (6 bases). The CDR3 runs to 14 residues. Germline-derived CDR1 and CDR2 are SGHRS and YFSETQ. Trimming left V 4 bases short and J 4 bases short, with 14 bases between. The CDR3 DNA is TGCGCCAGCAGCGCTAGGACAGAATCCTATGGCTACACCTTC. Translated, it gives CASSARTESYGYTF.

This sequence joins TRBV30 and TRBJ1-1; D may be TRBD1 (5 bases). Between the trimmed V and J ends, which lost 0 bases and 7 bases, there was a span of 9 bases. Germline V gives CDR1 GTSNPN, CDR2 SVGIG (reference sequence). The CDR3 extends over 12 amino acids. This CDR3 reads CAWSVRGGEAFF. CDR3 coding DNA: TGTGCCTGGAGTGTACGGGGGGGTGAAGCTTTCTTT.

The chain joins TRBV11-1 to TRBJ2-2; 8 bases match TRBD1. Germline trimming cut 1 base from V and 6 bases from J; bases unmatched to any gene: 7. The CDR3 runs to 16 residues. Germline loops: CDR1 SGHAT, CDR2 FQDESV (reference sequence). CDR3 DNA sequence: TGTGCCAGCAGCTTAGTCGCAGGGGGCGAAGCCGGGGAGCTGTTTTTT. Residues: CASSLVAGGEAGELFF.